The rows below give T cell receptor beta chains drawn from one sample of a study of cytomegalovirus exposure and HLA in healthy donors. Sequencing was performed with immunoSEQ multiplex PCR; in TCRdb, only in-frame clones are kept and a portion is missing. Among tens of thousands of clones listed, about 75% were seen once. The sequenced sample consisted of PBMCs. The receptor source for this set is a woman in her 40s in good health and CMV-seropositive. The CDR3 runs from the conserved cysteine through the conserved F or W. A D gene is named only where the DNA matches it firmly. Size values are once, few and many counts, or a class for expanded clones, and some rows have none.

>TRBJ2-7|NA|TRBV5-1|NA
TGCGCCAGCAGCTTGGCAGGGGTAGAGGGCGAGCAGTACTTC
CASSLAGVEGEQYF
>TRBJ2-7|NA|TRBV7-9|NA
TGTGCCAGCAGCTTAGTAGAGGGGGTGGAGCAGTACTTC
CASSLVEGVEQYF
>TRBJ2-7|TRBD2|TRBV6-5|NA
TGTGCCAGCAGATCCGGGGGGGTCTCCTACGAGCAGTACTTC
CASRSGGVSYEQYF
>TRBJ1-5|NA|TRBV6-5|NA
TGTGCCAGCAGTTACTCGAGTGGGGGCCAGCCCCAGCATTTT
CASSYSSGGQPQHF
>TRBJ2-3|NA|TRBV9|once
TGTGCCAGCAGCGGACAGGATTCGGATACGCAGTATTTT
CASSGQDSDTQYF
>TRBJ2-7|NA|TRBV7-3|NA
TGTGCCAGCAGCTTCGGGCGAGGGAGCGAGCAGTACTTC
CASSFGRGSEQYF
>TRBJ2-1|TRBD1|TRBV9|NA
TGTGCCAGCAGCCCCCGAGGGGGCCTCTACAATGAGCAGTTCTTC
CASSPRGGLYNEQFF
>TRBJ1-1|NA|TRBV4-3|NA
TGCGCCAGCAGCCAATCAGGCGGGGGTTGGGGCACTGAAGCTTTCTTT
CASSQSGGGWGTEAFF
>TRBJ2-4|TRBD2|TRBV27|NA
TGTGCCAGCAGTTTGGGGGGAGGGGTGGCCAAAAACATTCAGTACTTC
CASSLGGGVAKNIQYF
>TRBJ2-6|NA|TRBV14|NA
TGTGCCAGCAGCCAAGGCGGCTCTGGGGCCAACGTCCTGACTTTC
CASSQGGSGANVLTF
>TRBJ2-3|TRBD2|TRBV29-1|NA
TGCAGCGTTGGCGCTAGCGGGGGGGCTCTAACCACAGATACGCAGTATTTT
CSVGASGGALTTDTQYF
>TRBJ2-1|TRBD1|TRBV25-1|once
TGTGCCAGCAGTTCCGGGACAGGGAAGTATGAGCAGTTCTTC
CASSSGTGKYEQFF
>TRBJ1-2|NA|TRBV30|NA
TGTGCCATTAGTAAAGGGCCCTCAGGGGGCTACACCTTC
CAISKGPSGGYTF
>TRBJ1-3|NA|TRBV21-1|NA
TGTGCCAGCACCGACACCCAGGTTTTCTCTGGAAACACCATATATTTT
CASTDTQVFSGNTIYF
>TRBJ1-6|NA|TRBV30|NA
TGTGCCTGGAGGGGAACTCGGGAGTTCCGATCAGGTTCACCCCTCCACTTT
CAWRGTREFRSGSPLHF
>TRBJ1-5|TRBD1|TRBV18|NA
TGTGCCAGCTCACTACAGGGGGACTCCCAACAGCCCCAGCATTTT
CASSLQGDSQQPQHF
>TRBJ2-7|NA|TRBV30|NA
TGTGCCGGCAACCGGGACACCTACTACGAGCAGTACTTC
CAGNRDTYYEQYF
>TRBJ1-1|NA|TRBV18|NA
TGTGCCAGCTCACTACAGACGAACACTGAAGCTTTCTTT
CASSLQTNTEAFF
>TRBJ1-1|NA|TRBV5-1|NA
TGCGCCAGCAGCTTGTCGGAGCTTCGGGAGCGACCGAACACTGAAGCTTTCTTT
CASSLSELRERPNTEAFF
>TRBJ2-1|NA|TRBV2|NA
TGTGCCACCTCCCCCCGAGACCGGGGGAATTACAATGAGCAGTTCTTC
CATSPRDRGNYNEQFF
>TRBJ1-2|TRBD1|TRBV19|NA
TGTGCCAGTAGTACTGCGACAGGGAGAAACTATGGCTACACCTTC
CASSTATGRNYGYTF
>TRBJ1-1|NA|TRBV5-4|NA
TGTGCCAGCAGCTGGGGAGGGGGGACTGAAGCTTTCTTT
CASSWGGGTEAFF
>TRBJ2-3|TRBD2|TRBV11-2|NA
TGTGCCAGCAGCCGAGGACTAGCGGGGGGGCTAGGCTCAGATACGCAGTATTTT
CASSRGLAGGLGSDTQYF
>TRBJ2-6|TRBD1|TRBV30|NA
TGTGCCTGGGCGACCGGACAGGGAATGGCTGGGGCCAACGTCCTGACTTTC
CAWATGQGMAGANVLTF
>TRBJ2-7|NA|TRBV10-2|NA
TGCGCCAGCAGTGCGACTAGATCCTACGAGCAGTACTTC
CASSATRSYEQYF
>TRBJ2-2|TRBD2|TRBV12-5|NA
TGTGCTAGTGGTTCCCGATCCCCTAGCGGGGGGACCGGGGAGCTGTTTTTT
CASGSRSPSGGTGELFF
>TRBJ1-1|NA|TRBV20-1|NA
TGCAGTGCTAGCTTGTGGGAGGAAGCTTTCTTT
CSASLWEEAFF
>TRBJ2-7|NA|TRBV10-2|NA
TGCGCCAGCGACCTTAAGGTACAGGGATCCGAGCAGTACTTC
CASDLKVQGSEQYF
>TRBJ1-1|TRBD1|TRBV6-5|NA
TGTGCCAGCAAACCAGGGGGCAGGGATACTGAAGCTTTCTTT
CASKPGGRDTEAFF
>TRBJ1-1|TRBD1|TRBV2|NA
TGTGCCAGCAGTAGGGACAGCTACACTGAAGCTTTCTTT
CASSRDSYTEAFF
>TRBJ2-4|NA|TRBV2|NA
TGTGCCAGCACCAATCCCACAGGGCTAACCAAAAACATTCAGTACTTC
CASTNPTGLTKNIQYF
>TRBJ2-1|TRBD2|TRBV9|few
TGTGCCAGCAGCGTAGCACTAGCGGGGGGGTTTCAGTTCTTC
CASSVALAGGFQFF
>TRBJ2-1|TRBD1|TRBV5-4|NA
TGTGCCAGCAGCTTGGAGGGGACAGTCGCCTACAATGAGCAGTTCTTC
CASSLEGTVAYNEQFF
>TRBJ1-2|NA|TRBV7-6|NA
TGTGCCGCAGGGTCAGGGAATGGCTACACCTTC
CAAGSGNGYTF
>TRBJ1-2|NA|TRBV21-1|NA
TGTGCCAGCAGCAAAGGTACAGGGCCCTATGGCTACACCTTC
CASSKGTGPYGYTF
>TRBJ2-5|NA|TRBV7-9|NA
TGTGCCAGCAGCTTGGGGGGGGCCGGGAGTGAGACCCAGTACTTC
CASSLGGAGSETQYF
>TRBJ2-1|TRBD2|TRBV6-1|NA
TGTGCCAGCAGTGAGGGAGGGAGGGTTTACAATGAGCAGTTCTTC
CASSEGGRVYNEQFF
>TRBJ1-2|TRBD1|TRBV30|NA
TGTGCCTGGAGTGTGGACAGGGACTATGGCTACACCTTC
CAWSVDRDYGYTF
>TRBJ1-2|TRBD1|TRBV19|NA
TGTGCCAGTAGTACCGGGACAGGGGGCTCGCGCTACACCTTC
CASSTGTGGSRYTF
>TRBJ2-3|NA|TRBV6-4|NA
TGTGCCAGCAGTGACGGAGGTTCCCCCACAGATACGCAGTATTTT
CASSDGGSPTDTQYF
>TRBJ2-3|NA|TRBV5-1|NA
TGCGCCAGCAGCTTGGAGCAGGGCTCACAGTATTTT
CASSLEQGSQYF
>TRBJ2-7|NA|TRBV15|NA
TGTGCCACCAGCAGGGACTCAAACTACGAGCAGTACTTC
CATSRDSNYEQYF
>TRBJ2-6|NA|TRBV10-3|NA
TGTGCCATCAGTGAGTCGATAGGGGCTGGGGCCAACGTCCTGACTTTC
CAISESIGAGANVLTF
>TRBJ2-7|NA|TRBV7-3|few
TGTGCCAGCAGCTTAGATCAACAGGGCCACGAGCAGTACTTC
CASSLDQQGHEQYF
>TRBJ2-7|NA|TRBV5-1|few
TGCGCCAGCAGCTTGAATAAAGGCCTCGCGGAGCGCTCCTACGAGCAGTACTTC
CASSLNKGLAERSYEQYF
>TRBJ2-7|NA|TRBV14|NA
TGTGCCAGCAGCCAAGATAGGGGCGAGCAGTACTTC
CASSQDRGEQYF
>TRBJ1-5|TRBD1|TRBV27|NA
TGTGCCAGTAAGGGACAGAGAGACAATCAGCCCCAGCATTTT
CASKGQRDNQPQHF
>TRBJ1-6|NA|TRBV30|NA
TGTGCCTGGACGCTACAGGTTAGGTCACCCCTCCACTTT
CAWTLQVRSPLHF
>TRBJ2-4|NA|TRBV4-1|NA
TGCGCCAGCAGCCAAGAATTTTCTTTTAACATTCAGTACTTC
CASSQEFSFNIQYF
>TRBJ2-1|NA|TRBV10-3|NA
TGTGCCATCATGGCGGGGAACCCAAGTGAGCAGTTCTTC
CAIMAGNPSEQFF
>TRBJ1-1|NA|TRBV28|NA
TGTGCCAGCAGGCCTAACTTAGGGGGGGGGACTGAAGCTTTCTTT
CASRPNLGGGTEAFF
>TRBJ1-6|NA|TRBV25-1|NA
TGTGCCAGCAGCCCCCGAGACCGGGGGGGCTCCTATAATTCACCCCTCCACTTT
CASSPRDRGGSYNSPLHF